This TCR beta chain is drawn from a study of T cell responses to AZD1222 COVID-19 vaccine. Clones were read by immunoSEQ multiplex PCR, and TCRdb kept only the in-frame ones, dropping some. The sample totals around 150,000 clones. As concerns this clone: Its target is not known.

Study-wide results and limits: Mostly white British, mostly female donors; authors suggested clonal diversity may be underestimated.

The CDR3 contains 11 residues. Looked up from germline, CDR1 is DFQATT and CDR2 is SNEGSKA (reference sequence). V lost 4 bases and J 8 bases, leaving 11 bases between the germline ends. Sequences were obtained from peripheral blood. The source is an adult in good health. This chain connects TRBV20-1 to TRBJ1-2, with D hard to call. The CDR3 sequence: CSAIGRMGYTF. The CDR3 nucleotides read TGCAGTGCTATTGGAAGAATGGGCTACACCTTC.